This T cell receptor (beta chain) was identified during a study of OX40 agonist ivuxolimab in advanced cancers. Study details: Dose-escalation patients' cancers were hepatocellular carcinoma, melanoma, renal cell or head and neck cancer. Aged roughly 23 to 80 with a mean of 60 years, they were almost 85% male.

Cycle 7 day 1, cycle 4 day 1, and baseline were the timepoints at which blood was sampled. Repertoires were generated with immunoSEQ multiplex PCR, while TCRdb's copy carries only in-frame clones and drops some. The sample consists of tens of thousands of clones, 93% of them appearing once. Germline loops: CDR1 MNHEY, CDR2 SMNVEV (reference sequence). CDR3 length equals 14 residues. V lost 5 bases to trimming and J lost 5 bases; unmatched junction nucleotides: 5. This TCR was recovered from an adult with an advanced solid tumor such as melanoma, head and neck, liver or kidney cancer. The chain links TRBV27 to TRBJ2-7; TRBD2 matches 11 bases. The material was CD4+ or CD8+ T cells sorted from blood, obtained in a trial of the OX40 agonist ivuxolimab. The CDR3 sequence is CASSPGLAVHEQYF. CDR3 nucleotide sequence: TGTGCCAGCAGTCCGGGACTAGCGGTACACGAGCAGTACTTC.